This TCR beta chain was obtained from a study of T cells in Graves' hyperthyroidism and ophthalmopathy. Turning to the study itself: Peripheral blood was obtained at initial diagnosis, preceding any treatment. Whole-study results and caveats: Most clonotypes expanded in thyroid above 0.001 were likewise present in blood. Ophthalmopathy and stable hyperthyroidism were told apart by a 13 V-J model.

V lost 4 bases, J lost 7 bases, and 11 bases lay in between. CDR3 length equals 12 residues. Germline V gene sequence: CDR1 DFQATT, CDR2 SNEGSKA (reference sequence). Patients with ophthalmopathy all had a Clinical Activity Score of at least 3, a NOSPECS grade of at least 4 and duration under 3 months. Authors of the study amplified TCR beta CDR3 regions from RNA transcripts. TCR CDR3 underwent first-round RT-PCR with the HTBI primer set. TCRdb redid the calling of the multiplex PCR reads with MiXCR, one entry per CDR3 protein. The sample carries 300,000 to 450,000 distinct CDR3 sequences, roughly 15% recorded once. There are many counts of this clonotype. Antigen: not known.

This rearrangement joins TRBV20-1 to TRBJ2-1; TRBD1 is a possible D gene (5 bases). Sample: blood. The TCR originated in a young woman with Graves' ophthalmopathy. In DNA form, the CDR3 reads TGCAGTGCTATTTCCAGGGATAATGAGCAGTTCTTC. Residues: CSAISRDNEQFF.